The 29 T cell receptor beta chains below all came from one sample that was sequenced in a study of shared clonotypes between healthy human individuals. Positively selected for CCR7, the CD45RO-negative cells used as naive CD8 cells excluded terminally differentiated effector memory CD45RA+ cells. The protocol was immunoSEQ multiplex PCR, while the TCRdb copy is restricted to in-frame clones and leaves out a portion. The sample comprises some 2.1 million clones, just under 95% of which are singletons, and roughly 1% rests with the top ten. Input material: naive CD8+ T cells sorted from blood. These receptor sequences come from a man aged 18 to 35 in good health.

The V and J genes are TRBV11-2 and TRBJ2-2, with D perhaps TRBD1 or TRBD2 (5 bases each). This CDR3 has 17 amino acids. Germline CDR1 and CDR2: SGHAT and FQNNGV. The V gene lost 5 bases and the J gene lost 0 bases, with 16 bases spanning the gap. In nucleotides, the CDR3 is TGTGCCAGCAGCCTTGGGGATGGGGGAACGAACACCGGGGAGCTGTTTTTT. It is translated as CASSLGDGGTNTGELFF.

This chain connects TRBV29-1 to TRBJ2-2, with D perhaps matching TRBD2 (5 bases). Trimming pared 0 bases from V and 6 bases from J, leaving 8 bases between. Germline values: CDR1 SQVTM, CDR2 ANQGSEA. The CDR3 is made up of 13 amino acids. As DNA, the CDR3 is TGCAGCGTTGAAGAACGGGGTGCCGGGGAGCTGTTTTTT. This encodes CSVEERGAGELFF.

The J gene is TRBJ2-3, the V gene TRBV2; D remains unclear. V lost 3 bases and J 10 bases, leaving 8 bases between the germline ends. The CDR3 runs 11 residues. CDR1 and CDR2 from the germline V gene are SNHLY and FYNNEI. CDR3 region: CASSEDQPQYF. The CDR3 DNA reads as TGTGCCAGCAGTGAGGATCAGCCGCAGTATTTT.

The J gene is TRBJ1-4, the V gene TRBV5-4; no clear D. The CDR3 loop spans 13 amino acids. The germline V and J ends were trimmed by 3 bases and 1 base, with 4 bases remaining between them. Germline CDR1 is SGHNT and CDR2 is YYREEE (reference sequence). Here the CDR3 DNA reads TGTGCCAGCAGCTGGGGAACTAATGAAAAACTGTTTTTT. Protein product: CASSWGTNEKLFF.

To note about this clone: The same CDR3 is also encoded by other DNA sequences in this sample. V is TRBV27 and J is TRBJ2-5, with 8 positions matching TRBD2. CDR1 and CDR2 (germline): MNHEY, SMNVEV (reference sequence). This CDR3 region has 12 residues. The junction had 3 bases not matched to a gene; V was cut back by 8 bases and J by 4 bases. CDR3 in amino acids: CASRGGRETQYF. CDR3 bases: TGTGCCAGCCGGGGGGGCCGAGAGACCCAGTACTTC.

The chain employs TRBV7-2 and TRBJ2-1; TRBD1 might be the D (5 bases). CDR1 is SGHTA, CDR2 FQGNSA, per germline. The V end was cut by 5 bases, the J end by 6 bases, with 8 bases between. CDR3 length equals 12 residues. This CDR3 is CASSSRVNEQFF. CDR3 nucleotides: TGTGCCAGCAGCAGCAGGGTCAATGAGCAGTTCTTC.

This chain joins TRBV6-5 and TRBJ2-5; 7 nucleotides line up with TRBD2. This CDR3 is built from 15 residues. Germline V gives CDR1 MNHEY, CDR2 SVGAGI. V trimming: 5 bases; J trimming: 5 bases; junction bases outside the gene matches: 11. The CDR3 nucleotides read TGTGCCAGCAGTGCGCTACTAGCGCATGGGGAGACCCAGTACTTC. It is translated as CASSALLAHGETQYF.

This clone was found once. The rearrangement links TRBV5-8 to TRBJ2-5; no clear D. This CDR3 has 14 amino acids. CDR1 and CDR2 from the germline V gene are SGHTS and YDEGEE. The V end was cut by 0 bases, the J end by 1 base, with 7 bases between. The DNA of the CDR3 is TGTGCCAGCAGCTTGGAGGGCAGCCAAGAGACCCAGTACTTC. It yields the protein CASSLEGSQETQYF.

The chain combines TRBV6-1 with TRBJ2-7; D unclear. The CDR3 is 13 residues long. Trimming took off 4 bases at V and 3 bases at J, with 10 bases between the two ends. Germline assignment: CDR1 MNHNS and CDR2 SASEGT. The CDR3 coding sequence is TGTGCCAGCAGTGTGGGTCTTTACTACGAGCAGTACTTC. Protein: CASSVGLYYEQYF.

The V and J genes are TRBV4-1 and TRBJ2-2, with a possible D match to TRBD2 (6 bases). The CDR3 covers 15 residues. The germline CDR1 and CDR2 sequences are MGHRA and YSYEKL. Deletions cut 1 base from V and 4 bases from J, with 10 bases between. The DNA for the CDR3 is TGCGCCAGCAGCCAAGGGGTAGCGGTCACCGGGGAGCTGTTTTTT. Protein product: CASSQGVAVTGELFF.

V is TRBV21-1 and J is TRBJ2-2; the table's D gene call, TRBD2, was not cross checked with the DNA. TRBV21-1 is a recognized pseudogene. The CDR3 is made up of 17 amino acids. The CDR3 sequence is CASSMGRLAPNTGELFF. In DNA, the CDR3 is TGTGCCAGCAGCATGGGCAGACTAGCGCCGAACACCGGGGAGCTGTTTTTT.

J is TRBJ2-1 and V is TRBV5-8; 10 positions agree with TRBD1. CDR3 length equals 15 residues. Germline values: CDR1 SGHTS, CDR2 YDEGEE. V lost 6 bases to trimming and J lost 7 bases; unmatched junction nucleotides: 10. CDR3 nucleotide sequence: TGTGCCAGCAACCCGGGACAGGGGACCTGGAATGAGCAGTTCTTC. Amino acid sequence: CASNPGQGTWNEQFF. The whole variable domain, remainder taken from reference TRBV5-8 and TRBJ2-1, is EAGVTQSPTHLIKTRGQQATLRCSPISGHTSVYWYQQALGLGLQFLLWYDEGEERNRGNFPPRFSGRQFPNYSSELNVNALELEDSALYLCASNPGQGTWNEQFFGPGTRLTVL.

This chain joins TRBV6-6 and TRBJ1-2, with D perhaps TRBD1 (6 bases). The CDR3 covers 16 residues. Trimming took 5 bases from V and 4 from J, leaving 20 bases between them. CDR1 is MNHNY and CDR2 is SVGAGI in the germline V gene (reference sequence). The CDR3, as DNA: TGTGCCAGCAGTCCTACCCTGGACAGTCCTCTCTATGGCTACACCTTC. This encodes CASSPTLDSPLYGYTF.

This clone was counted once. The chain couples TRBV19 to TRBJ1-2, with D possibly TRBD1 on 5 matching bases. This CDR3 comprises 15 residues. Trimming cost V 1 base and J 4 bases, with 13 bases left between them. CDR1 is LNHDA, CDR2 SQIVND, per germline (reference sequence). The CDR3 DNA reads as TGTGCCAGTAGTATAGTCGGAGGGACCGGCTATGGCTACACCTTC. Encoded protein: CASSIVGGTGYGYTF.

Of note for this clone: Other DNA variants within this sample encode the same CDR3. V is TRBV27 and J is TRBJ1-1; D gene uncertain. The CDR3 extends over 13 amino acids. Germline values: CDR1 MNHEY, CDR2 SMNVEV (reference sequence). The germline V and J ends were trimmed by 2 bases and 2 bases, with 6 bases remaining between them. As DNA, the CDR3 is TGTGCCAGCAGTTTAAATCTAAACACTGAAGCTTTCTTT. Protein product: CASSLNLNTEAFF.

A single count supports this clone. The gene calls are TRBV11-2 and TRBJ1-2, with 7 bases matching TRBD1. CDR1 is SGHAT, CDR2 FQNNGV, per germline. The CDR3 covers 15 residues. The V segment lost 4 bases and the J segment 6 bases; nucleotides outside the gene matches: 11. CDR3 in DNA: TGTGCCAGCAGCTCCCCCGGCAGGGGGAAGGATGGCTACACCTTC. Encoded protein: CASSSPGRGKDGYTF.

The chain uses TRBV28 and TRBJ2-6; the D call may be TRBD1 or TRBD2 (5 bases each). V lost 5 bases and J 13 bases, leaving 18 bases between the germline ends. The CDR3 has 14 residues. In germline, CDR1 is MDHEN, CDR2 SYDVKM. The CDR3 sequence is CASSRGEQVSVLTF. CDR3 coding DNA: TGTGCCAGCAGTAGGGGAGAGCAAGTTTCGGTCCTGACTTTC.

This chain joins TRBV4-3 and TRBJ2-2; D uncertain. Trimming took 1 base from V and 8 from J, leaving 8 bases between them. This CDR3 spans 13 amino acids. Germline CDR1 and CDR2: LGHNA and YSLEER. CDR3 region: CASSQGVSGELFF. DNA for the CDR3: TGCGCCAGCAGCCAAGGGGTATCAGGGGAGCTGTTTTTT.

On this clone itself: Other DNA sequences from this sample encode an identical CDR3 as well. The CDR3 nucleotides read TGTGCCAGCAGCTTAGCACCGAGCTCCTACAATGAGCAGTTCTTC. Amino acids: CASSLAPSSYNEQFF. The chain combines TRBV5-8 with TRBJ2-1; D call uncertain. Between the trimmed V and J ends, which lost 2 bases and 0 bases, there was a span of 9 bases. There are 15 residues in the CDR3. Germline CDR1 SGHTS, CDR2 YDEGEE.

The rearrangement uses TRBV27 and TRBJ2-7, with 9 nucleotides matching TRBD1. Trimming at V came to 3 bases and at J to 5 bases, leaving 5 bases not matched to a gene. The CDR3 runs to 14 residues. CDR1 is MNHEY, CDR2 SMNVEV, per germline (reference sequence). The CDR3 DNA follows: TGTGCCAGCAGTTTTGGGACAGGGATAGACGAGCAGTACTTC. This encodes CASSFGTGIDEQYF.

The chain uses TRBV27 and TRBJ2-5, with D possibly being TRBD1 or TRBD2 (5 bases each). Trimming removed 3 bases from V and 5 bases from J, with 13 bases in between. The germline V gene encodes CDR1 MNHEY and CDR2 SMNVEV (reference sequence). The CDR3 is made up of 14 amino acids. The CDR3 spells CASSFTRWGETQYF. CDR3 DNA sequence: TGTGCCAGCAGTTTCACGAGGTGGGGGGAGACCCAGTACTTC.

CDR3 protein: CASLGHEQYF. CDR3 nucleotide sequence: TGTGCCTCCCTCGGGCACGAGCAGTACTTC. The rearrangement uses TRBV21-1 and TRBJ2-7. TRBV21-1 is reported as a pseudogene. The CDR3 runs 10 residues.

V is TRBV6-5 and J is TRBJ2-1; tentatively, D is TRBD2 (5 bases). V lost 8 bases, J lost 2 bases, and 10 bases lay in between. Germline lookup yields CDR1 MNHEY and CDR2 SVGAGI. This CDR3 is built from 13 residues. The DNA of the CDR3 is TGTGCCAGCTCAACTAGAACCTACAATGAGCAGTTCTTC. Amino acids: CASSTRTYNEQFF.

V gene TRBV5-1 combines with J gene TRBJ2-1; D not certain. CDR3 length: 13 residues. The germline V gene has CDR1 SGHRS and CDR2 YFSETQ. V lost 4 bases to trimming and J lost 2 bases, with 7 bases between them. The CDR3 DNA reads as TGCGCCAGCAGCGAGGTCCCCTACAATGAGCAGTTCTTC. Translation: CASSEVPYNEQFF.

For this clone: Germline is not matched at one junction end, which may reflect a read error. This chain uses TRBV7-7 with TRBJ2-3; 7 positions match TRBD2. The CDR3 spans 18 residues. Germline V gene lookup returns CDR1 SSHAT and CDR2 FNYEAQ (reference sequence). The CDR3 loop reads CASSLEVAGALGTDTQYF. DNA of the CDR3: TGTGCTAGCAGCTTAGAGGTTGCGGGAGCCTTAGGCACAGATACGCAGTATTTT. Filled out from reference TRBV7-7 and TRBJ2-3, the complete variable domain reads GAGVSQSPRYKVTKRGQDVTLRCDPISSHATLYWYQQALGQGPEFLTYFNYEAQPDKSGLPSDRFSAERPEGSISTLTIQRTEQRDSAMYRCASSLEVAGALGTDTQYFGPGTRLTVL.

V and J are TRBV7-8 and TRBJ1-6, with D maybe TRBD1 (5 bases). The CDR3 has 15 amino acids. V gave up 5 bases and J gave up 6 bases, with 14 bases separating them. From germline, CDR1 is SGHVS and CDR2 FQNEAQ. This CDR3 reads CASSTVGGPNSPLHF. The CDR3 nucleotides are TGTGCCAGCAGCACTGTTGGGGGACCTAATTCACCCCTCCACTTT.

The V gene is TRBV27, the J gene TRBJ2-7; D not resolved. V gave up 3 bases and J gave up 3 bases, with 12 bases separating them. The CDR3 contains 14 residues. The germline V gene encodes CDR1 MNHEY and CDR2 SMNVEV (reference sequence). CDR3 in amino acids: CASSLQGMLYEQYF. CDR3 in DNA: TGTGCCAGCAGTTTGCAAGGGATGCTCTACGAGCAGTACTTC.

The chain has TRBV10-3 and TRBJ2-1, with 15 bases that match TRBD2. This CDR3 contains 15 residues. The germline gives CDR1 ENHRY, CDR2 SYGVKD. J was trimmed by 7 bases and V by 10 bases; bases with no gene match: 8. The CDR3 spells CATGLAGGPGNEQFF. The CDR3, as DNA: TGTGCCACTGGACTAGCGGGGGGGCCGGGTAATGAGCAGTTCTTC.

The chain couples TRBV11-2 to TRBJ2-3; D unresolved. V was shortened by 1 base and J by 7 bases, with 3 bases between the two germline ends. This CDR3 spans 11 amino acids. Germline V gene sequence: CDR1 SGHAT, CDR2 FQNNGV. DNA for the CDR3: TGTGCCAGCAGCTTAGCAAATACGCAGTATTTT. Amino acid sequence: CASSLANTQYF.